The 15 T cell receptor beta chains in this list originate from one sample, sequenced in a study of blood T cell repertoires in COVID-19. Profiled with immunoSEQ multiplex PCR; TCRdb holds only in-frame clones, not every one. The table has roughly 230,000 clones, about 88% seen once. Sequenced input: PBMCs or T cells enriched from blood (not recorded which). The receptors shown here come from a woman in her forties or fifties who had been exposed to COVID-19.

V is TRBV7-9 and J is TRBJ1-2; D unresolved. Trimming pared 5 bases from V and 1 base from J, leaving 14 bases between. The CDR3 runs 15 residues. Germline CDR1 and CDR2: SEHNR and FQNEAQ (reference sequence). The CDR3 nucleotides are TGTGCCAGCAGCCCGGGAGGCGTCTTTAACTATGGCTACACCTTC. Translated: CASSPGGVFNYGYTF. The full variable domain, with the rest looked up from reference TRBV7-9 and TRBJ1-2, is DTGVSQNPRHKITKRGQNVTFRCDPISEHNRLYWYRQTLGQGPEFLTYFQNEAQLEKSRLLSDRFSAERPKGSFSTLEIQRTEQGDSAMYLCASSPGGVFNYGYTFGSGTRLTVV.

This chain connects TRBV25-1 to TRBJ2-6; no definite D call. The CDR3 runs 14 residues. The ends were cut back, 6 bases at V and 2 bases at J, with 8 bases in the middle. CDR1 is MGHDK and CDR2 is SYGVNS in the germline V gene. DNA of the CDR3: TGTGCCAGCAGGAGCAATACTGGGGCCAACGTCCTGACTTTC. Encoded protein: CASRSNTGANVLTF.

This clone was counted once. The V call is TRBV7-2, the J call TRBJ1-2; D not resolved. Germline lookup yields CDR1 SGHTA and CDR2 FQGNSA. This CDR3 has 16 amino acids. V lost 2 bases and J 0 bases, leaving 13 bases between the germline ends. This chain's CDR3 is CASSLSLRDANYGYTF. CDR3 nucleotide sequence: TGTGCCAGCAGCTTATCGCTGCGGGATGCTAACTATGGCTACACCTTC.

The V and J genes are TRBV19 and TRBJ1-2, with a tentative D call TRBD1 (5 bases). Germline values: CDR1 LNHDA, CDR2 SQIVND (reference sequence). This CDR3 has 13 residues. Trimming cost V 9 bases and J 4 bases, with 15 bases left between them. As DNA, the CDR3 is TGTGCCAGCCGGGGGGAGCTTGGCTATGGCTACACCTTC. Translating it yields CASRGELGYGYTF.

V and J are TRBV29-1 and TRBJ2-1; perhaps TRBD1 as D (7 bases). This CDR3 region has 12 residues. Germline V gene lookup returns CDR1 SQVTM and CDR2 ANQGSEA. In DNA, the CDR3 is TGCAGTGGAGGGGGCGCCTGGAATGAGCAGTTCTTC. It specifies CSGGGAWNEQFF.

V is TRBV21-1 and J is TRBJ1-4; whether TRBD1, the table's D call, matches the DNA was not checked. TRBV21-1 is termed a pseudogene. The CDR3 runs to 12 residues. CDR3 protein: CASSGQRGKLFF. The CDR3 bases are TGTGCCAGCTCTGGACAGAGAGGAAAACTGTTTTTT.

The chain uses TRBV4-2 and TRBJ1-4, with TRBD1 matching 7 bases. The germline CDR1 and CDR2 sequences are LGHNA and YNFKEQ. This CDR3 has 14 residues. The V segment lost 4 bases and the J segment 5 bases; nucleotides outside the gene matches: 4. CDR3 coding DNA: TGTGCCAGCAGCCCGACAGGGACGAATGAAAAACTGTTTTTT. Its protein is CASSPTGTNEKLFF.

CDR3 loop: CASSLEGADTIYF. The CDR3 nucleotides are TGTGCCAGCAGCTTAGAGGGGGCAGACACCATATATTTT. This chain links TRBV5-6 with TRBJ1-3; 7 nucleotides align to TRBD1. Germline-derived CDR1 and CDR2 are SGHDT and YYEEEE. The CDR3 runs to 13 residues. V gave up 2 bases and J gave up 8 bases; unmatched junction bases: 4.

The gene calls are TRBV6-1 and TRBJ1-4; maybe TRBD1 (6 bases). The CDR3 spans 17 residues. Trimming took 5 bases from V and 8 from J, leaving 24 bases between them. The germline CDR1 and CDR2 sequences are MNHNS and SASEGT. The CDR3 nucleotides read TGTGCCAGCAGTAAAGGGACTACAGGGAGCGGGGGCGAAAAACTGTTTTTT. It specifies CASSKGTTGSGGEKLFF.

The V and J genes are TRBV11-3 and TRBJ2-1; TRBD2 matches at 14 bases. CDR1 SGHNT and CDR2 YENEEA come from the germline V gene. The CDR3 spans 15 residues. With V trimmed by 5 bases and J by 4 bases, 1 base remained unmatched. The chain's CDR3 is CASSRTSGGYNEQFF. In nucleotides, the CDR3 is TGTGCCAGCAGCCGGACTAGCGGGGGGTACAATGAGCAGTTCTTC.

This clone showed up just a few times. This chain connects TRBV6-5 to TRBJ2-3, with a tentative D call TRBD2 (5 bases). CDR3 length: 15 residues. Germline assignment: CDR1 MNHEY and CDR2 SVGAGI. Trimming took 0 bases from V and 5 from J, leaving 12 bases between them. The CDR3 nucleotides read TGTGCCAGCAGTTACTCGAGGTCGGGGATAGATACGCAGTATTTT. As protein: CASSYSRSGIDTQYF.

This clone has a handful of counts. This chain joins TRBV27 and TRBJ1-2; D is unclear. Trimming removed 5 bases at V and 5 bases at J, with 9 bases between. In germline, CDR1 is MNHEY, CDR2 SMNVEV (reference sequence). The length of the CDR3 is 12 residues. DNA of the CDR3: TGTGCCAGCAGTCCCGAGGGATATGGCTACACCTTC. This gives the protein CASSPEGYGYTF.

The chain is built from TRBV5-4 and TRBJ1-1; D remains ambiguous. This CDR3 spans 13 amino acids. Trimming cost V 4 bases and J 1 base, with 8 bases left between them. Germline V gene lookup returns CDR1 SGHNT and CDR2 YYREEE (reference sequence). CDR3 amino acids: CASSPQANTEAFF. CDR3 bases: TGTGCCAGCAGCCCCCAGGCGAACACTGAAGCTTTCTTT.

J is TRBJ1-5 and V is TRBV19, with D uncertain. The CDR3 has 15 amino acids. Germline V gene data show CDR1 as LNHDA and CDR2 as SQIVND (reference sequence). V lost 3 bases and J 8 bases, leaving 17 bases between the germline ends. The CDR3 DNA follows: TGTGCCAGTAGTATCGATCGGGATTCTGGTGAGCCCCAGCATTTT. Translation gives CASSIDRDSGEPQHF. The variable domain in full, completed from reference TRBV19 and TRBJ1-5, reads DGGITQSPKYLFRKEGQNVTLSCEQNLNHDAMYWYRQDPGQGLRLIYYSQIVNDFQKGDIAEGYSVSREKKESFPLTVTSAQKNPTAFYLCASSIDRDSGEPQHFGDGTRLSIL.

This clone was recorded a few times. V and J are TRBV10-2 and TRBJ1-2, with D possibly matching TRBD1 (6 bases). CDR1 and CDR2 (germline): WSHSY, SAAADI. Trimming pared 8 bases from V and 0 bases from J, leaving 10 bases between. The CDR3 contains 13 residues. CDR3 amino acids: CASAQGSNYGYTF. In nucleotides, the CDR3 is TGCGCCAGCGCCCAGGGGTCTAACTATGGCTACACCTTC.